This T cell receptor (beta chain) was identified during a study of T cell clonotyping in hematopoietic cell transplantation. Study overall: Pretransplant recipient samples were taken after cytoreduction.

In the case of this clone: Its target is unknown.

General observations from the study: Broader posttransplant TCR repertoire diversity was predicted by graft donor and pretransplant recipient Inverse Simpson Index values. Cells were unsorted, so CD4 and CD8 contributions were not separated.

Germline V gene data show CDR1 as SGHRS and CDR2 as YFSETQ. This CDR3 spans 17 amino acids. The trim removed 2 bases at V and 0 bases at J, leaving 5 bases unmatched. Assay: immunoSEQ multiplex PCR; the TCRdb copy retains only in-frame clones and omits some. The data contain approximately 30,000 clones, approximately 82% of them seen just once; the ten biggest clones take up around 1.9%. Time point: recipient sample about 28 days before transplant, after cytoreduction. This chain uses TRBV5-1 with TRBJ2-5, with 12 bases fitting TRBD2. The material sequenced was peripheral blood mononuclear cells, taken before stem cell transplant. The TCR originated in a middle-aged man with acute myeloid leukemia. Some clones in this sample may be carry-over from other donors' samples. The CDR3 is CASSLPTSGGYQETQYF. CDR3 DNA: TGCGCCAGCAGCTTACCCACTAGCGGGGGGTACCAAGAGACCCAGTACTTC.